Listed below are T cell receptor beta chains from one sample, sequenced in a study of cytomegalovirus exposure and HLA in healthy donors. This table comes from immunoSEQ multiplex PCR, and its TCRdb copy is limited to in-frame clones, with some not included. The sample records 95,000 to 150,000 clones, about 73% being singletons. The material sequenced was PBMCs. These receptors were obtained from a woman aged 40 to 50 in good health and CMV-seronegative. Each CDR3 is given with its conserved first and last residue. The D gene is left open where the match is weak. The listing skips clone size in some rows; elsewhere it reads once, few, many or a size class.

CDR3 protein,CDR3 DNA,clone size,V gene,D gene,J gene
CASSSQGMNTEAFF,TGTGCCAGCTCATCACAGGGGATGAACACTGAAGCTTTCTTT,.,TRBV18,TRBD1,TRBJ1-1
CASSQDRAGSSGNTIYF,TGCGCCAGCAGCCAAGATCGGGCGGGAAGCTCTGGAAACACCATATATTTT,few,TRBV4-3,.,TRBJ1-3
CASSLGGTGFDEQFF,TGTGCCAGCAGCTTGGGAGGGACAGGGTTCGATGAGCAGTTCTTC,.,TRBV5-6,TRBD1,TRBJ2-1
CSAGPGDTQYF,TGCAGTGCGGGGCCGGGAGATACGCAGTATTTT,.,TRBV20-1,.,TRBJ2-3
CASSLGGGTNEKLFF,TGTGCCAGCAGTTTGGGGGGAGGGACTAATGAAAAACTGTTTTTT,.,TRBV28,.,TRBJ1-4
CASSLQTSGSGDTQYF,TGTGCCAGCAGCTTACAGACTAGCGGGAGTGGGGATACGCAGTATTTT,.,TRBV11-3,TRBD2,TRBJ2-3
CASSLTSGRVDTQYF,TGTGCCAGCAGCTTGACTAGCGGGAGGGTAGATACGCAGTATTTT,few,TRBV5-4,TRBD2,TRBJ2-3
CSVSTAPGETQYF,TGCAGCGTTTCCACCGCTCCGGGGGAGACCCAGTACTTC,.,TRBV29-1,.,TRBJ2-5
CASSLRTASSGANVLTF,TGTGCCAGCTCACTCCGGACAGCCAGCTCTGGGGCCAACGTCCTGACTTTC,.,TRBV18,.,TRBJ2-6
CASSAPGLADSEQYF,TGTGCCAGCAGCGCCCCGGGACTAGCGGACTCCGAGCAGTACTTC,.,TRBV21-1,.,TRBJ2-7
CASSQRGLMAKNIQYF,TGCGCCAGCAGCCAACGGGGTCTAATGGCCAAAAACATTCAGTACTTC,.,TRBV5-1,.,TRBJ2-4
CASSRQGGFAEAFF,TGTGCCAGCAGCCGACAGGGAGGTTTTGCTGAAGCTTTCTTT,.,TRBV6-1,TRBD1,TRBJ1-1
CASSLEVDSSGNTIYF,TGTGCCAGCAGCTTAGAGGTCGACAGCTCTGGAAACACCATATATTTT,.,TRBV7-9,.,TRBJ1-3
CASSSYGELFF,TGTGCCAGCAGTTCGTACGGGGAGCTGTTTTTT,.,TRBV28,.,TRBJ2-2
CASSREDNEQYF,TGTGCCAGCAGCCGGGAAGACAACGAGCAGTACTTC,few,TRBV11-3,.,TRBJ2-7
CASSLGSFQAYEQYF,TGTGCCAGCAGCCTCGGGAGCTTTCAGGCCTACGAGCAGTACTTC,.,TRBV28,.,TRBJ2-7
CASSPRAGTGGSNSPLHF,TGTGCCAGCAGCCCCCGAGCCGGGACAGGGGGCTCGAATTCACCCCTCCACTTT,.,TRBV4-2,TRBD1,TRBJ1-6
CASTRDTYEQYF,TGTGCCAGCACACGGGACACCTACGAGCAGTACTTC,.,TRBV6-4,.,TRBJ2-7
CAIRASQGVQHYTF,TGTGCCATCAGGGCCTCACAGGGGGTCCAACACTACACCTTC,.,TRBV10-3,TRBD1,TRBJ1-2
CASSEQRESYEQFF,TGTGCTAGCAGCGAACAGCGGGAGTCTTATGAGCAGTTCTTC,.,TRBV7-7,TRBD2,TRBJ2-1
CASTPQRGSEETQYF,TGTGCCAGCACCCCCCAGCGGGGTAGCGAAGAGACCCAGTACTTC,.,TRBV7-2,TRBD2,TRBJ2-5
CASSWTSGTYEQYF,TGCGCCAGCAGTTGGACTAGCGGGACATACGAGCAGTACTTC,.,TRBV10-2,TRBD2,TRBJ2-7
CASSSNFGLNEKLFF,TGTGCCAGCAGCTCCAATTTCGGACTTAATGAAAAACTGTTTTTT,.,TRBV11-2,.,TRBJ1-4
CASSPSGRVLEQFF,TGTGCCAGCAGCCCGAGCGGGAGGGTACTTGAGCAGTTCTTC,.,TRBV2,TRBD2,TRBJ2-1
CASSQWVKRESSNEQFF,TGTGCCAGCAGCCAATGGGTCAAGCGGGAGTCCTCGAATGAGCAGTTCTTC,.,TRBV4-2,TRBD2,TRBJ2-1
CASSLGVGHHAVGNQPQHF,TGCGCCAGCAGCTTGGGGGTAGGACACCACGCGGTCGGGAATCAGCCCCAGCATTTT,.,TRBV5-1,.,TRBJ1-5
CASRGPGDYYPQETQYF,TGCGCCAGCAGGGGGCCAGGGGACTATTACCCCCAAGAGACCCAGTACTTC,once,TRBV5-1,.,TRBJ2-5
CASSSLAGVVDTQYF,TGTGCCAGCAGTTCTCTAGCGGGAGTAGTGGATACGCAGTATTTT,.,TRBV28,TRBD2,TRBJ2-3
CANPGLGTDTQYF,TGTGCCAACCCGGGACTAGGGACAGATACGCAGTATTTT,.,TRBV5-4,TRBD2,TRBJ2-3
CASSSGLDNSPLHF,TGTGCTAGCAGTTCCGGACTGGATAATTCACCCCTCCACTTT,.,TRBV7-7,.,TRBJ1-6
CASSLLPSEYNEQFF,TGTGCCAGCAGTTTACTACCATCTGAATACAATGAGCAGTTCTTC,.,TRBV7-9,.,TRBJ2-1
CASSATGNTEAFF,TGTGCCAGCAGCGCGACGGGGAACACTGAAGCTTTCTTT,.,TRBV7-2,.,TRBJ1-1
CASSTPDRDSGNTIYF,TGTGCCAGCAGTACACCGGACAGGGACTCTGGAAACACCATATATTTT,.,TRBV28,TRBD1,TRBJ1-3
CASSLGVRETQYF,TGTGCCAGCAGCTTAGGGGTTCGGGAGACCCAGTACTTC,.,TRBV5-5,.,TRBJ2-5
CASSEPLDSADDEQYF,TGTGCCAGCAGCGAACCTCTCGACAGTGCGGACGACGAGCAGTACTTC,once,TRBV9,.,TRBJ2-7
CASSPSTGSNEQFF,TGTGCCAGCAGTCCTTCGACAGGGTCCAATGAGCAGTTCTTC,.,TRBV6-5,TRBD1,TRBJ2-1
CASSLWGTSGRTNEQYF,TGTGCCAGCAGTTTATGGGGAACTAGCGGGAGGACTAACGAGCAGTACTTC,.,TRBV27,TRBD2,TRBJ2-7
CASSQVLAGGEQFF,TGCGCCAGCAGCCAAGTGCTGGCGGGAGGGGAGCAGTTCTTC,.,TRBV4-1,TRBD2,TRBJ2-1
CASSPLLEGHMNTEAFF,TGTGCCAGCAGCCCCCTTCTTGAGGGACACATGAACACTGAAGCTTTCTTT,once,TRBV16,.,TRBJ1-1
CASSPAGAWETQYF,TGTGCCAGCAGCCCAGCGGGAGCGTGGGAGACCCAGTACTTC,.,TRBV11-3,TRBD2,TRBJ2-5
CATSSGTSGTYNEQFF,TGTGCCACCAGCAGCGGGACTAGCGGGACCTACAATGAGCAGTTCTTC,.,TRBV15,TRBD2,TRBJ2-1
CASSSRQGKIYEQYF,TGTGCCAGCAGCTCCAGACAGGGCAAGATATACGAGCAGTACTTC,.,TRBV5-4,TRBD1,TRBJ2-7
CASSARGGNQPQHF,TGTGCCAGCAGCGCAAGGGGTGGCAATCAGCCCCAGCATTTT,.,TRBV28,.,TRBJ1-5
CASSPLSSYEQYF,TGCGCCAGCAGCCCTTTGTCGTCGTACGAGCAGTACTTC,once,TRBV5-1,.,TRBJ2-7
CASSPTGFTGELFF,TGTGCCAGCTCACCGACAGGGTTCACCGGGGAGCTGTTTTTT,.,TRBV18,TRBD1,TRBJ2-2
CASSKEGRGETAGELFF,TGTGCCAGCAGCAAAGAGGGACGGGGGGAAACAGCCGGGGAGCTGTTTTTT,few,TRBV21-1,.,TRBJ2-2
CAAGGPSGANVLTF,TGTGCCGCGGGGGGGCCCTCTGGGGCCAACGTCCTGACTTTC,once,TRBV7-6,TRBD2,TRBJ2-6
CASSLGLAPYEQYF,TGCGCCAGCAGCTTGGGACTAGCGCCCTACGAGCAGTACTTC,.,TRBV5-1,TRBD2,TRBJ2-7
CASSKRDGLYNEQFF,TGTGCCAGCTCTAAGCGGGATGGCCTATACAATGAGCAGTTCTTC,few,TRBV6-5,TRBD2,TRBJ2-1
CASSKGQVSETQYF,TGCGCCAGCTCCAAAGGACAGGTGTCGGAGACCCAGTACTTC,once,TRBV5-1,TRBD1,TRBJ2-5
CASSLPSTGGGNEKLFF,TGCGCCAGCAGCTTGCCGTCTACAGGGGGAGGTAATGAAAAACTGTTTTTT,.,TRBV5-1,TRBD1,TRBJ1-4
CASSLEGGVNSPLHF,TGCGCCAGCAGCTTGGAAGGAGGGGTGAACTCACCCCTCCACTTT,.,TRBV5-1,.,TRBJ1-6